This T cell receptor beta chain came from a study of radiotherapy plus CTLA-4 blockade in lung cancer. Study-level information: Objective response was observed in roughly 20% of patients, and disease control in around 31%.

Trimming took off 3 bases at V and 9 bases at J, with 18 bases between the two ends. CDR1 is MNHNS and CDR2 is SASEGT in the germline V gene. This CDR3 has 16 residues. Overall study results and limits: Response, reportedly, was best predicted by interferon-beta along with early blood T cell clone dynamics.

The assay was immunoSEQ multiplex PCR, and TCRdb's table has in-frame clones only and misses some. This sample has 52,000 or so clones, with roughly 84% found just once. Patients with chemo-refractory metastatic non-small-cell lung cancer received focal radiation plus CTLA-4 blockade with ipilimumab. Turning to this clone: What it binds is unknown.

The sequence was obtained from a human donor with non-small cell lung cancer who had a partial response to radiotherapy plus ipilimumab. V usage is TRBV6-1 and J usage is TRBJ1-6; possible D gene TRBD1, 5 bases. The sequencing used peripheral blood, collected from a patient treated with radiotherapy plus ipilimumab. The CDR3 nucleotides read TGTGCCAGCAGTGACCCCCCCGCAGGGCTGAGTTCACCCCTCCACTTT. This sequence encodes CASSDPPAGLSSPLHF.